The T cell receptor (beta chain) described here comes from a study of T cell responses to AZD1222 COVID-19 vaccine. Some clones are missing from TCRdb's copy, which holds only in-frame ones; the method was immunoSEQ multiplex PCR. The sample includes 100,000 to 150,000 clones, around 85% of them seen just once. Concerning this clone itself: The antigen is undetermined.

The CDR3 is made up of 13 amino acids. Notes on the study in general: Along spike, vaccine-associated CD4 TCRs were found throughout, with dominance at 160-218 and 743-854. Only after the peak T cell response were repertoires sampled.

This receptor was obtained from an adult who received the AZD1222 COVID-19 vaccine. Sample: peripheral blood, taken 28 days after the second AZD1222 dose. The J gene is TRBJ1-5, the V gene TRBV12-2. TRBV12-2 is tagged as a pseudogene. CDR3 amino acids: CAREPALGQPQHF. The CDR3 coding sequence is TGTGCAAGAGAGCCGGCCCTAGGGCAGCCCCAGCATTTT.